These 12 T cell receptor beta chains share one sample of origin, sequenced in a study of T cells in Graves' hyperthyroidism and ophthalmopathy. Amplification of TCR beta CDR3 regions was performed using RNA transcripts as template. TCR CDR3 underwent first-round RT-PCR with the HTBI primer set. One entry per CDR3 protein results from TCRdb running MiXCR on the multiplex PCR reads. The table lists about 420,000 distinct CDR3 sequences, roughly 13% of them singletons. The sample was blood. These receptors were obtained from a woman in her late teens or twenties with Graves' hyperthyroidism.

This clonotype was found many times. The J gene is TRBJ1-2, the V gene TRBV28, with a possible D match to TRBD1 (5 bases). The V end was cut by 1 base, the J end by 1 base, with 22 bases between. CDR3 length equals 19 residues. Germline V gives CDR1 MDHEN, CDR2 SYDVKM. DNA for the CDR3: TGTGCCAGCAGTTTATTGGAGGGACGAACCCCTAAGAGTAACTATGGCTACACCTTC. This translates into CASSLLEGRTPKSNYGYTF.

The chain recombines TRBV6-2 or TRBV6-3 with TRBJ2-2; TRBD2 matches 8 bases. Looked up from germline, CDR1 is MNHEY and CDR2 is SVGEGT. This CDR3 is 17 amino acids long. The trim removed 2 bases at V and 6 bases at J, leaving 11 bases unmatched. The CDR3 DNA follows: TGTGCCAGCAGTTACGACCCGACGGGACTAGGTCCCGGGGAGCTGTTTTTT. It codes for CASSYDPTGLGPGELFF.

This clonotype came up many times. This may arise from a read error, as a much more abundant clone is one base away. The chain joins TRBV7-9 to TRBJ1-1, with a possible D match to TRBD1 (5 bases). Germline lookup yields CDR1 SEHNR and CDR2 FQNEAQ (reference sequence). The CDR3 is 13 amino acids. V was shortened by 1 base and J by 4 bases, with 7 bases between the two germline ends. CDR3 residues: CASSLGTRTEAFF. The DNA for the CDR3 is TGTGCCAGCAGCTTAGGGACACGCACTGAAGCTTTCTTT.

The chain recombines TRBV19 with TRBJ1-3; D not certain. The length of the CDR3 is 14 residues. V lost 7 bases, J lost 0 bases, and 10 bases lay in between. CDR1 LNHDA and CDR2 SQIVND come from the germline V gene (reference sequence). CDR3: CASTPQVSGNTIYF. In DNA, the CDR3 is TGTGCCAGTACCCCCCAGGTCTCTGGAAACACCATATATTTT.

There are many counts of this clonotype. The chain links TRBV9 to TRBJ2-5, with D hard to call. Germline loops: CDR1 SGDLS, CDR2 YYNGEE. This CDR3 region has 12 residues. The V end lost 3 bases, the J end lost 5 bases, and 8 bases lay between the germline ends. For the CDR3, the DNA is TGTGCCAGCAGCGCAGGTCTTGAGACCCAGTACTTC. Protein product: CASSAGLETQYF. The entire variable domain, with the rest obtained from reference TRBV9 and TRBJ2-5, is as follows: DSGVTQTPKHLITATGQRVTLRCSPRSGDLSVYWYQQSLDQGLQFLIQYYNGEERAKGNILERFSAQQFPDLHSELNLSSLELGDSALYFCASSAGLETQYFGPGTRLLVL.

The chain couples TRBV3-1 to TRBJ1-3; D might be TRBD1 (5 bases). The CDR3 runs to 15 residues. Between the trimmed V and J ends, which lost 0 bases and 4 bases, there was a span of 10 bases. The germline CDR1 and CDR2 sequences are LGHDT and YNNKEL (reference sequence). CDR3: CASSQDSGPGNTIYF. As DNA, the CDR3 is TGTGCCAGCAGCCAAGATTCAGGGCCAGGAAACACCATATATTTT. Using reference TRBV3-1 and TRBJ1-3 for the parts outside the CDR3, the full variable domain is DTAVSQTPKYLVTQMGNDKSIKCEQNLGHDTMYWYKQDSKKFLKIMFSYNNKELIINETVPNRFSPKSPDKAHLNLHINSLELGDSAVYFCASSQDSGPGNTIYFGEGSWLTVV.

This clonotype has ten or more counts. CDR3 nucleotides: TGCAGTGCTTTGGGAGACAGGTTTTCCTACGAGCAGTACTTC. Translating it yields CSALGDRFSYEQYF. The V gene is TRBV20-1, the J gene TRBJ2-7; TRBD1 is a possible D gene (6 bases). V lost 5 bases and J 1 base, leaving 15 bases between the germline ends. CDR3 length equals 14 residues. Germline assignment: CDR1 DFQATT and CDR2 SNEGSKA (reference sequence).

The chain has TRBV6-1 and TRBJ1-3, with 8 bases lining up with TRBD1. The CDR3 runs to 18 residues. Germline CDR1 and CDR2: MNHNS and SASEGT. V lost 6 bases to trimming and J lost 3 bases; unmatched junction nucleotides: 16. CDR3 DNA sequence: TGTGCCAGCAGCTCAGACCCGGGACAGGTCGCTCTTGGAAACACCATATATTTT. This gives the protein CASSSDPGQVALGNTIYF.

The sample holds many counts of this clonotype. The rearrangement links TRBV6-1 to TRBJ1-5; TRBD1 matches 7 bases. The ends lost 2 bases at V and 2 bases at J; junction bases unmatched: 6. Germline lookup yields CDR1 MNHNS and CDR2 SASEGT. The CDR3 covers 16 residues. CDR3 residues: CASSESGGGGNQPQHF. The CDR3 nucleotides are TGTGCCAGCAGTGAATCCGGAGGGGGCGGCAATCAGCCCCAGCATTTT.

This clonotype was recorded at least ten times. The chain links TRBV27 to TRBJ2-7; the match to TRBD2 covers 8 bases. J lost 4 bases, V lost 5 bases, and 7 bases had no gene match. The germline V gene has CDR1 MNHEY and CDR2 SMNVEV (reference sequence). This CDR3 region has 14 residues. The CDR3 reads CASSHGGVVYEQYF. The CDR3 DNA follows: TGTGCCAGCAGTCACGGGGGGGTGGTGTACGAGCAGTACTTC.

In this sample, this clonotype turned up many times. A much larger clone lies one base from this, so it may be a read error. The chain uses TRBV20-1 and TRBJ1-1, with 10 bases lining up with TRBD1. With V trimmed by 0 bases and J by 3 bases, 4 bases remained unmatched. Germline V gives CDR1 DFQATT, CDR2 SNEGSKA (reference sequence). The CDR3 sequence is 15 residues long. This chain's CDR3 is CSARDPDRGHTEAFF. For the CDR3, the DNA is TGCAGTGCTAGAGATCCCGACAGGGGGCACACTGAAGCTTTCTTT.

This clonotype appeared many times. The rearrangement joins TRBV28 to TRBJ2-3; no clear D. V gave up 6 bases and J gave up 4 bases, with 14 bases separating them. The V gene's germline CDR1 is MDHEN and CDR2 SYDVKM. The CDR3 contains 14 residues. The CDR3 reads CASSPPGDADTQYF. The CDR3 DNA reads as TGTGCCAGCAGCCCGCCCGGTGACGCAGATACGCAGTATTTT.